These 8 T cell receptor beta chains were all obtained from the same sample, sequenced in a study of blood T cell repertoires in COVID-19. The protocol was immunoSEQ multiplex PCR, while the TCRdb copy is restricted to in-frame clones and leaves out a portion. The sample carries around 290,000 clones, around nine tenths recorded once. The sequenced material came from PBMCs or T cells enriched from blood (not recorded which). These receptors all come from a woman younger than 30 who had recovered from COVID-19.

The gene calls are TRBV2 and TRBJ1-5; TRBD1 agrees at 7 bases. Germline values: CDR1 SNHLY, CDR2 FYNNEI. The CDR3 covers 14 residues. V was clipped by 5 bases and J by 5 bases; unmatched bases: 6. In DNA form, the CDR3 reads TGTGCCAGCAGTTACAGGGGAGACCATCAGCCCCAGCATTTT. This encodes CASSYRGDHQPQHF.

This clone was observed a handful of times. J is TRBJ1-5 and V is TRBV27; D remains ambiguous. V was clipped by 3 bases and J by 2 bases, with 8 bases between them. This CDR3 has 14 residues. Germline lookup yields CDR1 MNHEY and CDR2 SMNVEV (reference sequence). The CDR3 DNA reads TGTGCCAGCAGTTTGGTGTCGGGCAATCAGCCCCAGCATTTT. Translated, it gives CASSLVSGNQPQHF.

In nucleotides, the CDR3 is TGTGCCAGCAGCGTATATGTTACTAGCACAGATACGCAGTATTTT. This gives the protein CASSVYVTSTDTQYF. The chain recombines TRBV9 with TRBJ2-3; D not certain. V lost 1 base and J lost 0, with 9 bases in between. The CDR3 spans 15 residues. Germline CDR1 SGDLS, CDR2 YYNGEE.

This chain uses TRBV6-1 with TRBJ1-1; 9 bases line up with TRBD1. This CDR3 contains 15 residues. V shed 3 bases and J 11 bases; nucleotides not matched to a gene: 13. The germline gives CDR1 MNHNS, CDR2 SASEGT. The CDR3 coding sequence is TGTGCCAGCAGTGAGGACGGGACAGGGCATAAGGGGGCTTTCTTT. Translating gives CASSEDGTGHKGAFF.

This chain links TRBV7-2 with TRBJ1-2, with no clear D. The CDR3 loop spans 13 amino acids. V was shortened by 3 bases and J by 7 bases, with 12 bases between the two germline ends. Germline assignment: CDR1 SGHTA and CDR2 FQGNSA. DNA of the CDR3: TGTGCCAGCAGCTTCGTCGGGGTGCCTGGCTACACCTTC. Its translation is CASSFVGVPGYTF.

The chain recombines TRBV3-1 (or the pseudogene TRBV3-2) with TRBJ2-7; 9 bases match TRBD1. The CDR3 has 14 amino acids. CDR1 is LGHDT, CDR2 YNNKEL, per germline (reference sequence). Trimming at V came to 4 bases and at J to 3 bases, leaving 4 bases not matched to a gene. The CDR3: CASSPPGQGYEQYF. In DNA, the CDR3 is TGTGCCAGCAGCCCCCCGGGACAGGGCTACGAGCAGTACTTC.

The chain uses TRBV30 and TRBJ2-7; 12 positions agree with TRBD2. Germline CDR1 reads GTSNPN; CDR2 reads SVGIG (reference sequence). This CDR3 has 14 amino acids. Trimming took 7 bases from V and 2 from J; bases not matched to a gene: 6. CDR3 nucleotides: TGTGCCTCCGATCGGACTAGCGGGACCTACGAGCAGTACTTC. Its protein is CASDRTSGTYEQYF.

The CDR3 reads CASSPQSSGGTDTQYF. DNA of the CDR3: TGTGCCAGCAGTCCCCAGTCTAGCGGGGGCACAGATACGCAGTATTTT. The V gene is TRBV27, the J gene TRBJ2-3; 9 bases are a match to TRBD2. The length of the CDR3 is 16 residues. Germline trimming cut 5 bases from V and 1 base from J; bases unmatched to any gene: 7. The germline V gene has CDR1 MNHEY and CDR2 SMNVEV (reference sequence).